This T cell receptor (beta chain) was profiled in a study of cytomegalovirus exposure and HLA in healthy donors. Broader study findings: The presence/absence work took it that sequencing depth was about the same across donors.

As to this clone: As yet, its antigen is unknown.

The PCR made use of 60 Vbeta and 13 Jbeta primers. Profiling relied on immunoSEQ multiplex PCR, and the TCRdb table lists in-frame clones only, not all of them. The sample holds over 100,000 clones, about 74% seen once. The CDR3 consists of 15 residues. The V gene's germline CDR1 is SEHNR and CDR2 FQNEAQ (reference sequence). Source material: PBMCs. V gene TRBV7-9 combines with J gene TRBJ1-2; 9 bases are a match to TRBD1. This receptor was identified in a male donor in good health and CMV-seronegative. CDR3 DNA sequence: TGTTCTAGCAGCTTCGGGACAGGGTCTAACTATGGCTACACCTTC. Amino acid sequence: CSSSFGTGSNYGYTF.